This T cell receptor beta chain emerged from a study of T cell changes during pregnancy in multiple sclerosis. Data came from immunoSEQ multiplex PCR; TCRdb stores just in-frame clones and leaves some out. The sample consists of tens of thousands of clones, just over 90% of them appearing once. The CDR3 consists of 17 residues. Losses at the gene ends were 3 bases for V and 0 bases for J; bases not matched to a gene: 4. Looked up from germline, CDR1 is MNHEY and CDR2 is SMNVEV (reference sequence). The source material was peripheral blood, sampled in the second trimester of pregnancy. The rearrangement joins TRBV27 to TRBJ2-2, with 10 bases matching TRBD2. The receptor was derived from a female donor with multiple sclerosis, enrolled in a pregnancy study. The CDR3 here is CASSFALAGANTGELFF. Written as DNA, the CDR3 is TGTGCCAGCAGTTTTGCCCTAGCGGGAGCGAACACCGGGGAGCTGTTTTTT.